What follows describes a single T cell receptor beta chain. The antigen is undetermined. Patients having uncontrolled infection, another autoimmune disease, pregnancy or lactation were not included. PBMCs were derived from roughly 10 ml fresh peripheral blood. This specimen comes from a study of T cells in Graves' hyperthyroidism and ophthalmopathy. Study results and limitations: The model's output predicted ophthalmopathy at a median of about 6.5 months prior to onset.

CDR1 is ENHRY, CDR2 SYGVKD, per germline. This CDR3 region has 12 residues. Trimming left V 0 bases short and J 9 bases short, with 7 bases between. The investigators amplified TCR beta CDR3 regions from RNA transcripts. An initial round of RT-PCR targeting the TCR CDR3 relied on the HTBI primer set. TCRdb reprocessed the multiplex PCR reads with MiXCR, giving one entry per CDR3 protein. The repertoire includes 200,000 to 250,000 distinct CDR3 sequences, 16% of them detected once, and 25% to 30% sits in the top ten. The genes are TRBV10-3 and TRBJ2-3; a weak D match, TRBD2 (5 bases). Specimen: blood. This receptor was taken from a woman under 30 with Graves' ophthalmopathy. The CDR3 loop is CAISESRETQYF. The DNA of the CDR3 is TGTGCCATCAGTGAGTCGAGGGAGACGCAGTATTTT.